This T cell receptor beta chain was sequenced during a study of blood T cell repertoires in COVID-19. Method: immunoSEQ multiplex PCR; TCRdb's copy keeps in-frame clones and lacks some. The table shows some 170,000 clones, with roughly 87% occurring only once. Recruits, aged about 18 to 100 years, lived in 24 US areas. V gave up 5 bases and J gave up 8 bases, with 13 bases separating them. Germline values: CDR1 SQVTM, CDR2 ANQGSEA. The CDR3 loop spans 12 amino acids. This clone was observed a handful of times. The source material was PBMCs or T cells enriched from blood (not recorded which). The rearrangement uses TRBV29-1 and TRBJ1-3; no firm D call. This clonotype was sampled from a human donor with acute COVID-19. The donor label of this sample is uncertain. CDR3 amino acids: CSVYSNRDTIYF. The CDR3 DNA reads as TGCAGCGTTTACAGTAATAGAGACACCATATATTTT.